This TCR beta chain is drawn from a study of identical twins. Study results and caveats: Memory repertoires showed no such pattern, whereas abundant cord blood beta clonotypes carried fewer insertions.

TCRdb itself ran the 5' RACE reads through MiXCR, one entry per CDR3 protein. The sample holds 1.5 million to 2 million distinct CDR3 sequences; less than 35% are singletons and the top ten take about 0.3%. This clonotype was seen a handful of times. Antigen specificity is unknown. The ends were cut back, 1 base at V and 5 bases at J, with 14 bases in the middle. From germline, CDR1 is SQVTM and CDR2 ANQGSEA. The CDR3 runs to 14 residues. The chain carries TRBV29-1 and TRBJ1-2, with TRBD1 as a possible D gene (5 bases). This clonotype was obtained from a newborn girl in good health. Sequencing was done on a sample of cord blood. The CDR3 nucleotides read TGCAGCGTTGAAGTAGGGAGGGGAATGTATGGCTACACCTTC. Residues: CSVEVGRGMYGYTF.